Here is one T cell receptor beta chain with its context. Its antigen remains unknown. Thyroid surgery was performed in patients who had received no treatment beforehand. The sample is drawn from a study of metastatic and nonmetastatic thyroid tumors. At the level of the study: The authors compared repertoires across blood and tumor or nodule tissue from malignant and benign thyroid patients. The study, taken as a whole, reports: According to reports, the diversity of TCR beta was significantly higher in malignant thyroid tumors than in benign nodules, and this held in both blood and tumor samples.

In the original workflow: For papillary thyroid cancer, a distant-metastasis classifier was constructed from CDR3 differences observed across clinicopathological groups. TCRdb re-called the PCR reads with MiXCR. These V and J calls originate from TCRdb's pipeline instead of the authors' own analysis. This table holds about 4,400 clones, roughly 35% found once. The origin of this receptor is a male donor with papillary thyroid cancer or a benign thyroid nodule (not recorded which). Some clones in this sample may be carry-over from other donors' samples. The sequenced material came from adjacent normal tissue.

CDR3 in amino acids: CSARDPTGYYEQYF. CDR3 DNA sequence: TGCAGTGCTAGAGATCCGACAGGCTACTACGAGCAGTACTTC. This chain links TRBV20-1 with TRBJ2-7; the D gene is possibly TRBD1 (6 bases). This CDR3 is 14 amino acids long. Germline V CDR1 and CDR2: DFQATT, SNEGSKA (reference sequence). Trimming removed 0 bases at V and 3 bases at J, with 12 bases between.